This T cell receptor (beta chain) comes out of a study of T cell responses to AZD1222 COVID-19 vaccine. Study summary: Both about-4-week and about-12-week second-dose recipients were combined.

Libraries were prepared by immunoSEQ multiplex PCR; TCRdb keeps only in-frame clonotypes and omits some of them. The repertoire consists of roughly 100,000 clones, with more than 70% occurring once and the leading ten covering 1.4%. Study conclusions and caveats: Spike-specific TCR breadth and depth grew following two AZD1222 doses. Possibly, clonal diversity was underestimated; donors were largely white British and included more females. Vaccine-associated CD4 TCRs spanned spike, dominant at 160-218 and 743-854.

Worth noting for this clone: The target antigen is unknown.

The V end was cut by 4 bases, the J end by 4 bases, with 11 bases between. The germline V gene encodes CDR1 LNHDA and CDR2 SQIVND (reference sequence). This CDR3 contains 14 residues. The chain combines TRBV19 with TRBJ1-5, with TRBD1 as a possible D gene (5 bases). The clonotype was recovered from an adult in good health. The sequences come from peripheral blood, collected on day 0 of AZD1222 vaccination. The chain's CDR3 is CASSTGPMNQPQHF. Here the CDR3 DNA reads TGTGCCAGTAGTACGGGACCGATGAATCAGCCCCAGCATTTT.